Below, 20 T cell receptor beta chains from the same sample are listed, as sequenced in a study of blood T cell repertoires in COVID-19 (dated by TCRdb to 2019 to 2021). To prepare the library, the immunoSEQ multiplex PCR assay was applied. Entries here come from immuneACCESS through TCRdb and include only in-frame sequences with V and J called. Some clones fail to appear in such tables; in the studies checked, an unresolved V gene covers under half of the shortfall, and the cause of the remainder is unknown. The sample contains 390,000 or so clones, around 89% of them found a single time. The ten top clones hold around 1% of the sample. The sequencing sample was made of PBMCs or T cells enriched from blood (not recorded which). The receptor set was obtained from a man aged 18 to 30 who had recovered from COVID-19.

The genes are TRBV3-1 (or the pseudogene TRBV3-2) and TRBJ2-7; a weak D match, TRBD2 (6 bases). Trimming pared 4 bases from V and 3 bases from J, leaving 13 bases between. Germline-derived CDR1 and CDR2 are LGHDT and YNNKEL (reference sequence). The CDR3 sequence is 14 residues long. The CDR3 here is CASSPSGEGYEQYF. DNA of the CDR3: TGTGCCAGCAGCCCCTCGGGAGAAGGCTACGAGCAGTACTTC.

The V and J genes are TRBV11-2 and TRBJ1-5; the D is unclear. V shed 3 bases and J shed 2 bases, with 11 bases lying between them. The CDR3 spans 15 residues. Germline loops: CDR1 SGHAT, CDR2 FQNNGV. CDR3 nucleotides: TGTGCCAGCAGCTTCGTTCGTACGGGCAATCAGCCCCAGCATTTT. Translated, it gives CASSFVRTGNQPQHF.

The chain carries TRBV11-2 and TRBJ2-1, with D possibly being TRBD2 (5 bases). Germline assignment: CDR1 SGHAT and CDR2 FQNNGV. V shed 2 bases and J shed 6 bases, with 11 bases lying between them. The CDR3 covers 14 residues. This CDR3 is CASSLWLAANEQFF. CDR3 nucleotide sequence: TGTGCCAGCAGCTTATGGCTAGCTGCCAATGAGCAGTTCTTC.

This CDR3 reads CASSLVGAGPSNQPQHF. The CDR3 DNA sequence: TGTGCCAGCAGCTTAGTGGGGGCAGGGCCCTCCAATCAGCCCCAGCATTTT. This chain uses TRBV7-2 with TRBJ1-5; TRBD1 is a possible D gene (6 bases). V lost 1 base, J lost 3 bases, and 16 bases lay in between. The germline gives CDR1 SGHTA, CDR2 FQGNSA. There are 17 residues in the CDR3.

The genes are TRBV19 and TRBJ2-7, with D tentatively TRBD2 (6 bases). The CDR3 sequence is 14 residues long. Germline assignment: CDR1 LNHDA and CDR2 SQIVND (reference sequence). The V and J ends lost 3 bases and 7 bases respectively, with 16 bases between them. The CDR3, as DNA: TGTGCCAGTAGTATGTCTAGCGCCGCTTTGGAGCAGTACTTC. Translation gives CASSMSSAALEQYF.

The V call is TRBV7-9, the J call TRBJ2-7, with 9 bases matching TRBD1. The CDR3 has 16 residues. The V and J ends lost 5 bases and 1 base, in that order; junction bases with no gene match: 9. Germline values: CDR1 SEHNR, CDR2 FQNEAQ (reference sequence). The DNA of the CDR3 is TGTGCCAGCAGCCTCCTTGAGGGGACAGGGTCCTACGAGCAGTACTTC. Protein product: CASSLLEGTGSYEQYF.

The chain carries TRBV9 and TRBJ1-3; 9 bases align to TRBD1. Germline lookup yields CDR1 SGDLS and CDR2 YYNGEE. This CDR3 comprises 22 residues. V lost 3 bases, J lost 0 bases, and 22 bases stayed unmatched. This CDR3 is CASSDTLMPGQGFDSSGNTIYF. DNA for the CDR3: TGTGCCAGCAGCGATACCTTAATGCCGGGACAGGGTTTTGATAGCTCTGGAAACACCATATATTTT. The full variable domain, its missing parts supplied by reference TRBV9 and TRBJ1-3, is DSGVTQTPKHLITATGQRVTLRCSPRSGDLSVYWYQQSLDQGLQFLIQYYNGEERAKGNILERFSAQQFPDLHSELNLSSLELGDSALYFCASSDTLMPGQGFDSSGNTIYFGEGSWLTVV.

The chain joins TRBV27 to TRBJ1-2, with TRBD1 matching 8 bases. The length of the CDR3 is 13 residues. From germline, CDR1 is MNHEY and CDR2 SMNVEV (reference sequence). J gave up 8 bases and V 6 bases, and 8 bases lay outside the gene matches. The CDR3 loop is CASRLQGAEGYTF. CDR3 bases: TGTGCCAGCAGACTCCAGGGGGCAGAGGGCTACACCTTC.

The V call is TRBV28, the J call TRBJ1-5; TRBD1 is a possible D gene (5 bases). The CDR3 has 14 residues. Deletions cut 5 bases from V and 9 bases from J, with 17 bases between. The germline CDR1 and CDR2 sequences are MDHEN and SYDVKM. CDR3: CASSTFRASGPQHF. The CDR3 DNA is TGTGCCAGCAGTACGTTCAGGGCCTCGGGGCCCCAGCATTTT.

The gene calls are TRBV7-9 and TRBJ2-5; possibly TRBD1 for D (5 bases). CDR1 is SEHNR and CDR2 is FQNEAQ in the germline V gene (reference sequence). This CDR3 has 12 amino acids. The ends were cut back, 11 bases at V and 2 bases at J, with 12 bases in the middle. The CDR3, as DNA: TGTGCCGGGGCCGCAGGGCAAGAGACCCAGTACTTC. Its protein is CAGAAGQETQYF.

The rearrangement uses TRBV19 and TRBJ1-1; D unresolved. Germline CDR1 is LNHDA and CDR2 is SQIVND (reference sequence). This CDR3 is built from 13 residues. V lost 3 bases and J lost 6, with 11 bases in between. The CDR3 spells CASSMVGSAEAFF. In DNA form, the CDR3 reads TGTGCCAGTAGTATGGTGGGGAGCGCTGAAGCTTTCTTT.

The chain links TRBV7-3 to TRBJ1-1; D is ambiguous. V was cut by 5 bases and J by 0 bases, with 7 bases left in between. The CDR3 sequence is 13 residues long. Germline CDR1 SGHTA, CDR2 FQGTGA. The DNA for the CDR3 is TGTGCCAGCAGCGAGAATTTGAACACTGAAGCTTTCTTT. The encoded protein is CASSENLNTEAFF.

This chain connects TRBV14 to TRBJ2-7; TRBD2 matches at 7 bases. Germline V lookup: CDR1 SGHDN, CDR2 FVKESK. The ends lost 4 bases at V and 9 bases at J; junction bases unmatched: 21. The length of the CDR3 is 17 residues. The CDR3 is CASSPTTGGNIPTRQYF. CDR3 coding DNA: TGTGCCAGCAGCCCAACAACGGGGGGTAACATTCCTACGAGGCAGTACTTC.

The rearrangement joins TRBV5-4 to TRBJ1-2, with a tentative D call TRBD1 (6 bases). CDR1 is SGHNT, CDR2 YYREEE, per germline (reference sequence). The CDR3 extends over 13 amino acids. V gave up 0 bases and J gave up 5 bases, with 8 bases separating them. CDR3: CASSLDREYGYTF. CDR3 coding DNA: TGTGCCAGCAGCTTGGACAGGGAGTATGGCTACACCTTC.

The chain couples TRBV6-2 or TRBV6-3 to TRBJ2-7; 8 positions match TRBD2. This CDR3 is 14 amino acids long. Germline CDR1 reads MNHEY; CDR2 reads SVGEGT. The V segment lost 5 bases and the J segment 4 bases; nucleotides outside the gene matches: 7. In DNA, the CDR3 is TGTGCCAGCAGTCCCCGGGGGGGTTGGTACGAGCAGTACTTC. It translates to CASSPRGGWYEQYF.

The chain recombines TRBV2 with TRBJ2-1; TRBD2 matches 10 bases. Per germline, CDR1 SNHLY and CDR2 FYNNEI. With V trimmed by 6 bases and J by 3 bases, 2 bases remained unmatched. This CDR3 comprises 14 residues. The DNA of the CDR3 is TGTGCCAGCAGAGCGGGAGGGCTCTACAATGAGCAGTTCTTC. It encodes CASRAGGLYNEQFF.

CDR3 in amino acids: CASSLGTSNEQYF. In DNA, the CDR3 is TGTGCCAGCAGCTTAGGCACTAGTAACGAGCAGTACTTC. This rearrangement joins TRBV7-2 to TRBJ2-7, with TRBD2 as a possible D gene (5 bases). Trimming pared 1 base from V and 5 bases from J, leaving 9 bases between. Germline CDR1 and CDR2: SGHTA and FQGNSA. The CDR3 sequence is 13 residues long.

This clone showed up just once. The chain links TRBV3-1 (or the pseudogene TRBV3-2) to TRBJ1-5; no definite D call. Germline lookup yields CDR1 LGHDT and CDR2 YNNKEL (reference sequence). Between the trimmed V and J ends, which lost 1 base and 0 bases, there was a span of 10 bases. The CDR3 has 16 residues. As DNA, the CDR3 is TGTGCCAGCAGCCAAGGCGGCGGAGATAGCAATCAGCCCCAGCATTTT. Translation: CASSQGGGDSNQPQHF.

The chain has TRBV30 and TRBJ2-7, with 14 positions matching TRBD2. The V and J ends lost 2 bases and 5 bases, in that order; junction bases with no gene match: 14. The CDR3 is made up of 18 amino acids. Per the germline V gene, CDR1 is GTSNPN and CDR2 is SVGIG (reference sequence). The DNA of the CDR3 is TGTGCCTGGAGTTCGCTCCTCCGGACTAGCGGGAGGATCGACGAGCAGTACTTC. Translating it yields CAWSSLLRTSGRIDEQYF.

J is TRBJ2-1 and V is TRBV4-1; possible D gene TRBD2, 5 bases. V dropped 0 bases and J dropped 3 bases, with 27 bases sitting between them. Germline V lookup: CDR1 MGHRA, CDR2 YSYEKL. There are 21 residues in the CDR3. The CDR3 DNA sequence: TGCGCCAGCAGCCAAGATCCCCCGGGGTATGATCGGGCGGCCGACTACAATGAGCAGTTCTTC. Its translation is CASSQDPPGYDRAADYNEQFF.